This TCR beta chain was sequenced for a study of vaccination and CD4 T cells after COVID-19. Overall study context: Six male and four female convalescents took part, two of them Hispanic. Whole-study findings and limits: Relatively few convalescent patients were studied, without early post-infection timepoints. Median about 86% of reactive clones detected in convalescent patients emerged only post-vaccination.

With the Oncomine TCR Beta short-read assay, DNA from cultured CD4+ T cells was sequenced. From the PCR reads, TCRdb called clonotypes with MiXCR, one entry per CDR3 protein. The sample has more than 10,000 distinct CDR3 sequences; around 53% are singletons. The treatment was: approximately nine-day PBMC culture with coronavirus spike peptide pools or control peptides (ViraFEST assay). Cultures used 1.5 million to 2.5 million PBMCs per well, 9 to 10 IU/ml IL-2 and about 10 ug/ml peptides. V was pared by 8 bases and J by 0 bases, with 20 bases between. Germline CDR1 is SNHLY and CDR2 is FYNNEI. CDR3 size: 17 residues. There are a few counts of this clonotype. Antigen specificity is unknown.

This clonotype originated in a human donor who had recovered from COVID-19. Sequencing used CD4+ T cells from blood, cultured in vitro. The rearrangement joins TRBV2 to TRBJ1-5, with TRBD1 as a possible D gene (6 bases). The CDR3 coding sequence is TGTGCCAGCCACCGGGACAAGCCAAGATATAGCAATCAGCCCCAGCATTTT. Its protein product is CASHRDKPRYSNQPQHF.